This TCR beta chain was sequenced during a study of Ad26.COV2.S vaccination and SARS-CoV-2 variants. Treatment here: around 19 received Ad26.COV2.S at low or high dose, single or two shots; 5 received placebo; per-sample allocation not given. The samples were gathered on day 63 after the first injection of vaccine or placebo. Sequencing used immunoSEQ multiplex PCR; TCRdb keeps in-frame clones, though not all of them. The data contain 300,000 to 500,000 clones, roughly nine tenths of them seen just once; the ten biggest clones take up approximately 3.7%. Trimming removed 0 bases from V and 5 bases from J, with 13 bases in between. There are 15 residues in the CDR3. Germline-derived CDR1 and CDR2 are PRHDT and FYEKMQ (reference sequence).

The V call is TRBV13, the J call TRBJ2-5, with D perhaps matching TRBD2 (7 bases). The clonotype originates from a person aged 18-60 years who received the Ad26.COV2.S COVID-19 vaccine or a placebo. Sample: peripheral blood, taken in a trial of Ad26.COV2.S vaccine versus placebo. The CDR3 reads CASSLGGGPGETQYF. CDR3 nucleotides: TGTGCCAGCAGCTTAGGCGGGGGGCCGGGGGAGACCCAGTACTTC. Combining the CDR3 with reference TRBV13 and TRBJ2-5 gives the whole variable domain AAGVIQSPRHLIKEKRETATLKCYPIPRHDTVYWYQQGPGQDPQFLISFYEKMQSDKGSIPDRFSAQQFSDYHSELNMSSLELGDSALYFCASSLGGGPGETQYFGPGTRLLVL.